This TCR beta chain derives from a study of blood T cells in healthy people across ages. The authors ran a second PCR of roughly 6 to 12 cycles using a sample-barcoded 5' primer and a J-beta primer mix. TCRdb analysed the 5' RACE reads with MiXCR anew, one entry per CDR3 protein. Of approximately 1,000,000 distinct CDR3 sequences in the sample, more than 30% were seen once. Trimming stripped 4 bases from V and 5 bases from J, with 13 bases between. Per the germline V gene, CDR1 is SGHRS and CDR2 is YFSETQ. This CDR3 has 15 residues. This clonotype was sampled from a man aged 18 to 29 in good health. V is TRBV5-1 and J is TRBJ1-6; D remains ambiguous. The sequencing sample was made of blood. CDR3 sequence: CASSTRYDDNSPLHF. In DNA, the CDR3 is TGCGCCAGCAGCACCCGGTACGATGATAATTCACCCCTCCACTTT.